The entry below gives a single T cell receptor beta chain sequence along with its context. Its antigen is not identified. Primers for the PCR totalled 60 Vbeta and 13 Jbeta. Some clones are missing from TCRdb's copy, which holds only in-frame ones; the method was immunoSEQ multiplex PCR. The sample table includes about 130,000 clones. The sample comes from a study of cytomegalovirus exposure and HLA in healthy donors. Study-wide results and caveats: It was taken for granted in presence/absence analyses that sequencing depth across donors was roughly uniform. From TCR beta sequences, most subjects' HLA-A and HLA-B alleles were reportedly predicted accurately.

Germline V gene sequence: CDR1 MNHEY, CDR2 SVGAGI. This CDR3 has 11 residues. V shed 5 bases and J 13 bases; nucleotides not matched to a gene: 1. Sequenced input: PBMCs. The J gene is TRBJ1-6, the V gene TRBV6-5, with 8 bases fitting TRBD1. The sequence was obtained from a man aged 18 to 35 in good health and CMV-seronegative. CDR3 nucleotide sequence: TGTGCCAGCAGTCGACAGGGGCCCCTCCACTTT. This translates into CASSRQGPLHF.